This TCR beta chain was sequenced for a study of cytomegalovirus exposure and HLA in healthy donors. This table comes from immunoSEQ multiplex PCR, and its TCRdb copy is limited to in-frame clones, with some not included. The sample yields around 120,000 clones, around 88% seen once. The donors were members of the roughly 120-subject validation cohort (separate from the approximately 670-subject first cohort). This clone appeared once. Its antigen is as yet unknown. Whole-study results and caveats: Reports showed the classifier diagnosing cytomegalovirus status with high specificity and sensitivity. It was 160 or so TCR beta chains that were listed as cytomegalovirus-associated. The tendency of first-cohort TCR clusters to co-occur in the 120 or so validation repertoires was the finding of a later analysis.

CDR3 size: 14 residues. Per germline, CDR1 MNHEY and CDR2 SVGAGI. Trimming left V 0 bases short and J 1 base short, with 6 bases between. This receptor was obtained from a man between 18 and 35 years old in good health and CMV-seronegative. This chain joins TRBV6-5 and TRBJ2-5; the D gene is possibly TRBD1 (5 bases). The sample consisted of PBMCs. In nucleotides, the CDR3 is TGTGCCAGCAGTTACTCGGGGCGCCAAGAGACCCAGTACTTC. This encodes CASSYSGRQETQYF.